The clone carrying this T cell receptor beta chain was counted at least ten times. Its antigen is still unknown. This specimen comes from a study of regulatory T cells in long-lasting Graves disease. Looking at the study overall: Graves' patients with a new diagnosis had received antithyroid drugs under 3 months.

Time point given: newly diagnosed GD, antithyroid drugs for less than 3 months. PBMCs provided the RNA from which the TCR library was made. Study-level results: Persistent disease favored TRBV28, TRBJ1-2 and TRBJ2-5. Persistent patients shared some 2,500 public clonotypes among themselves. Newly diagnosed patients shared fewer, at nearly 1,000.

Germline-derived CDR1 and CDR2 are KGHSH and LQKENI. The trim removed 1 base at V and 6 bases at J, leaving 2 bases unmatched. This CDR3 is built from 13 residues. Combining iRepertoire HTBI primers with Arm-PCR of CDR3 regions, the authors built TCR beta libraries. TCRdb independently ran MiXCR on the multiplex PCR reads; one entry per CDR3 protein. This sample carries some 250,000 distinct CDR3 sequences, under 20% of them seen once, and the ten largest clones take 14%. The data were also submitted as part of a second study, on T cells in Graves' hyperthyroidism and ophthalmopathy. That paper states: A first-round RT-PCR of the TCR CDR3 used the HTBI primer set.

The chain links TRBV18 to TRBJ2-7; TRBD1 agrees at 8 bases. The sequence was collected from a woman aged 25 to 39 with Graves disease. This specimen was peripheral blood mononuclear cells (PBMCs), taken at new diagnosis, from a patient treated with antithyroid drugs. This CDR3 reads CASSPRGQVEQYF. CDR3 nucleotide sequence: TGTGCCAGCTCACCACGGGGACAGGTCGAGCAGTACTTC.